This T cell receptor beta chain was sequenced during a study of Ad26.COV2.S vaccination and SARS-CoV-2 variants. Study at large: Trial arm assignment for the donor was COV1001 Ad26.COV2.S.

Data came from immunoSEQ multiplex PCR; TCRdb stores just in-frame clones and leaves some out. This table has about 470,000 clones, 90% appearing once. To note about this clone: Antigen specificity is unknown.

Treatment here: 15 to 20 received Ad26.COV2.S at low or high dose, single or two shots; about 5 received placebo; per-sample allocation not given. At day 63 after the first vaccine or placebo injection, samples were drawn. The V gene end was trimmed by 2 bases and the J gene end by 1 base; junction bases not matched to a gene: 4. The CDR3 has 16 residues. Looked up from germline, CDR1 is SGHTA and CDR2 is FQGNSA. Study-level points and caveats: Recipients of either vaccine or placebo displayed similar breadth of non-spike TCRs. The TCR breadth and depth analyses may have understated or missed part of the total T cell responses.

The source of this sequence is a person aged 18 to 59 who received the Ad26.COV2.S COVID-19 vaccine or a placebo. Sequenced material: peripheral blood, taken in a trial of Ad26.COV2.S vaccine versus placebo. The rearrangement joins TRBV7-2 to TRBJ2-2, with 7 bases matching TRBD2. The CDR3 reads CASSLMSSGNTGELFF. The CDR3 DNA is TGTGCCAGCAGCTTAATGTCTAGCGGGAACACCGGGGAGCTGTTTTTT.